The clone carrying this T cell receptor (beta chain) was recorded at least ten times. Its antigen is as yet unknown. Each TCR transcript was tagged with a 10-nucleotide random UMI during 5'RACE. TCRdb itself ran the 5' RACE reads through MiXCR, one entry per CDR3 protein. This sample has over 11,000 distinct CDR3 sequences, with roughly 6.9% found just once. The study used blood bank volunteers in Maryland, USA, as healthy controls. Trimming at V came to 1 base and at J to 0 bases, leaving 4 bases not matched to a gene. This CDR3 has 15 residues. Germline-derived CDR1 and CDR2 are SGHRS and YFSETQ. The data stem from a study of neurological immune-mediated disorders. Points from the study as a whole: Sharing of CDR3 amino acid sequences among expanded clones across subjects was absent, suggesting private repertoires in all groups.

The sample was CD8+ T cells from blood. This receptor was obtained from a woman aged 40-49 years in good health. V and J are TRBV5-1 and TRBJ2-7, with 7 bases that match TRBD1. In nucleotides, the CDR3 is TGCGCCAGCAGCTTGTACTCAGGGGGCTCCTACGAGCAGTACTTC. This codes for CASSLYSGGSYEQYF. Full variable domain (outside the CDR3, taken from reference TRBV5-1 and TRBJ2-7): KAGVTQTPRYLIKTRGQQVTLSCSPISGHRSVSWYQQTPGQGLQFLFEYFSETQRNKGNFPGRFSGRQFSNSRSEMNVSTLELGDSALYLCASSLYSGGSYEQYFGPGTRLTVT.